This TCR beta chain was identified in a study of blood T cell repertoires in COVID-19. For the study at large: The United States, Italy and Spain supplied acute and convalescent COVID-19 samples.

Assay: immunoSEQ multiplex PCR; the TCRdb copy retains only in-frame clones and omits some. The table has 150,000 to 200,000 clones, approximately 86% seen once; the top ten hold about 1.4%. J lost 5 bases, V lost 5 bases, and 16 bases had no gene match. This CDR3 is 18 amino acids long. Germline V gene lookup returns CDR1 SGHNT and CDR2 YYREEE (reference sequence). The specimen was peripheral blood. The chain employs TRBV5-4 and TRBJ2-2; TRBD1 matches at 9 bases. The receptor comes from a woman aged 50 to 60 with acute or convalescent COVID-19. The CDR3 here is CASRAGTGLNRGTGELFF. The DNA for the CDR3 is TGTGCCAGCAGAGCCGGGACAGGGTTAAACAGGGGGACCGGGGAGCTGTTTTTT.